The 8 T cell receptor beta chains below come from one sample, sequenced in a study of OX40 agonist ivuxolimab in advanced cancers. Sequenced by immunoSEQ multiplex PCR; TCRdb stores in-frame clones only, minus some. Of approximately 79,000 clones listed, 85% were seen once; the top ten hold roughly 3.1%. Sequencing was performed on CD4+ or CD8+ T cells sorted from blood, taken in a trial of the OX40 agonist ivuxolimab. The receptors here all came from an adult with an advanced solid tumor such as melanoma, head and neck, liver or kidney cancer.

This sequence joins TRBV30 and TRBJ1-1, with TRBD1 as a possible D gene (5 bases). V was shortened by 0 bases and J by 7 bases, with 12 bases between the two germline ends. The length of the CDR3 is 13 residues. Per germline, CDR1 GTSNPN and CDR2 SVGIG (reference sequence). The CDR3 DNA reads TGTGCCTGGAGTGTCCAGGGTGGAGGTGAAGCTTTCTTT. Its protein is CAWSVQGGGEAFF.

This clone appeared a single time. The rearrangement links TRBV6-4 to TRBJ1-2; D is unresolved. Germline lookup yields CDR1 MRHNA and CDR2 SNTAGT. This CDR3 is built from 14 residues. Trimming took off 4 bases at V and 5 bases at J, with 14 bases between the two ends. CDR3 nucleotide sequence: TGTGCCAGCAGTGCCGACCCGACCCGGTATGGCTACACCTTC. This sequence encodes CASSADPTRYGYTF.

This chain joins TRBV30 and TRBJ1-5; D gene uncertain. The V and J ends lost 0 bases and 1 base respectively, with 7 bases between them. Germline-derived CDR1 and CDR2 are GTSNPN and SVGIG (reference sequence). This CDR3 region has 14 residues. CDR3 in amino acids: CAWSVPLSNQPQHF. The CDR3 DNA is TGTGCCTGGAGTGTCCCACTGAGCAATCAGCCCCAGCATTTT.

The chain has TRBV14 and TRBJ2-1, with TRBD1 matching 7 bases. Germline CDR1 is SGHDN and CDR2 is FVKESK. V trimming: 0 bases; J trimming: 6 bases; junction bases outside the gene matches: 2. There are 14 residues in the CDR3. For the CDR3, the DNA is TGTGCCAGCAGCCAAGATGAGGGGGCCAATGAGCAGTTCTTC. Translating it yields CASSQDEGANEQFF.

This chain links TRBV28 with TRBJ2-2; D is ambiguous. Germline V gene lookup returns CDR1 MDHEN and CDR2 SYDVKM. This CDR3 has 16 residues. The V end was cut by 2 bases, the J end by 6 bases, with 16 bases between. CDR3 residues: CASSLMVYSRSGELFF. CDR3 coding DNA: TGTGCCAGCAGTTTAATGGTTTATAGTCGGTCCGGGGAGCTGTTTTTT.

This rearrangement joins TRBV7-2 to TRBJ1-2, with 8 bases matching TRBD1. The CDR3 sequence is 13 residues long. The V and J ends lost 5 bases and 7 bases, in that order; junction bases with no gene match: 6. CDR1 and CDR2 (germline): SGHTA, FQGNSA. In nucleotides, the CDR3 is TGTGCCAGCAGCCCCCCGACAGGGGTTGGCTACACCTTC. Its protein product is CASSPPTGVGYTF.

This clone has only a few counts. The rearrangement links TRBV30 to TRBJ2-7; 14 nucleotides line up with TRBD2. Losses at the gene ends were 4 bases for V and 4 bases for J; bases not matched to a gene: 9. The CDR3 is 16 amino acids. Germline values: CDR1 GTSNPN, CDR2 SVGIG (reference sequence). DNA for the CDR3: TGTGCCTGGACCCGACTCAGGACTAGCGGGGGGTACGAGCAGTACTTC. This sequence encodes CAWTRLRTSGGYEQYF.

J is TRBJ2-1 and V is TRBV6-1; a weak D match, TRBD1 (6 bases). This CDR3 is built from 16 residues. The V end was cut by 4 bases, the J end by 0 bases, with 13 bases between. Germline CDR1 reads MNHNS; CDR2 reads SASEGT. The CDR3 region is CASSGYRASSYNEQFF. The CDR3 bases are TGTGCCAGCAGTGGATACAGGGCGAGCTCCTACAATGAGCAGTTCTTC.